This paragraph reports one T cell receptor (beta chain). Its target is not known. Primers for the PCR totalled 60 Vbeta and 13 Jbeta. The data were produced by immunoSEQ multiplex PCR, yet TCRdb's version contains in-frame clones alone and is incomplete. The sample features about 140,000 clones, with over 2% in its top ten. The data were taken from a study of cytomegalovirus exposure and HLA in healthy donors. General study results and limits: Several top significant clusters appeared, in a later analysis, to be linked to common viral pathogens.

Germline CDR1 is SGDLS and CDR2 is YYNGEE. The CDR3 extends over 16 amino acids. With V trimmed by 6 bases and J by 6 bases, 10 bases remained unmatched. The source is a woman younger than 35 in good health and CMV-seronegative. The gene calls are TRBV9 and TRBJ2-1; 12 bases line up with TRBD2. The sample comprised PBMCs. CDR3 protein: CASTQGGLAGANEQFF. The CDR3 DNA reads as TGTGCCAGCACCCAGGGGGGACTAGCGGGCGCCAATGAGCAGTTCTTC.